This T cell receptor (beta chain) was sequenced during a study of T cell responses to AZD1222 COVID-19 vaccine (dated by TCRdb to the early 2020s). Turning to the overall study: AZD1222 recipients with second doses at about 4 weeks or about 12 weeks were pooled, because spike-specific TCR depth and breadth did not differ between schedules. TCR sequencing covered 233 trial participants: 200 to 210 given two doses of AZD1222 and 26 given two doses of MenACWY control vaccine. Trial participants were enrolled into age subgroups of 18-55, 56-69 and 70-plus years, which contained approximately 150, 28 and 58 TCR-sequenced participants, respectively. What the work shows at the level of the full study, not this receptor alone: Because no day 14 peak-response samples were available, repertoires were characterized only after the peak T cell response. Conclusions about previously exposed vaccinees are limited because only a handful of AZD1222 recipients were SARS-CoV-2 seropositive at baseline. In the small 56-69-year group, the increase in depth fell short of significance, most likely because of low power. Most participants were white British and females outnumbered males, and the authors suggested that clonal diversity may have been underestimated. After two AZD1222 doses, both the breadth and the depth of spike-specific TCRs were significantly higher than at day 0 and than in MenACWY recipients. Epitopes outside the regions mutated in the B.1.351 and B.1.1.7 variants were reportedly recognized by nearly half of the unique spike-specific TCRs. CD4 TCRs associated with the vaccine covered the entire spike protein, and the dominant responses were in regions 160-218 and 743-854.

The time point label here, explained by the study, means: baseline before first vaccination. Samples from vaccinated people were obtained from the UK trials COV001 and COV002, which included a single-blind randomized controlled phase 2/3 trial of AZD1222 (ChAdOx1 nCoV-19) in healthy adults. Trial participant PBMC samples were collected at day 0 and day 28 after the second dose for TCRbeta chain sequencing. About this clone itself: Its antigen specificity is not known. Base qualities are not at hand, and no much larger clone is one base apart.

The CDR3 regions of human TCRbeta chains were subjected to immunosequencing. Per the authors' processing: Repertoire TCRs were checked for matches against a reference library of SARS-CoV-2-specific TCRs that had been generated using the MIRA antigen-specificity platform. Breadth meant the fraction of unique TCRs that were SARS-CoV-2-associated, whereas depth meant the fraction of total T cells that were SARS-CoV-2-associated. Using the MIRA data, each spike-specific TCR was mapped to the spike region that the TCR reacts to and placed in a CD4 or CD8 class. Log10-transformed breadth and depth values were compared by one-way ANOVA with Sidak's multiple comparisons tests. Sourced from immuneACCESS, this table was stored by TCRdb with only in-frame sequences that have V and J called. A share of the clones is absent; for the studies checked, an unresolved V gene accounts for under half, and the remainder has no known explanation. V, J and clone size derive from that table, while D and trimming were established from the DNA sequence. The sample profile shows some 130,000 clones; 80% to 90% of them were found once. The top ten constitute approximately 1.5% of the sample.

The CDR3 runs 15 residues from the cysteine to the phenylalanine. Left in the record is the CDR3 DNA by itself, 45 bases read in frame from the first base. Based on the germline V gene, the CDR1 and CDR2 sequences are SGHAT and FQNNGV. Deletion took 5 bases off V and 5 bases off J, with a span of 13 bases between the germline ends. Recombination linked TRBV11-2 to TRBJ1-6, and TRBD1 may be the D gene, going by 6 matching bases. The sample in question was peripheral blood, obtained on day 0 of AZD1222 vaccination. The source of this sequence is an adult in good health. The sequenced DNA is TGTGCCAGCAGCCCCAGGGGAATTGATAATTCACCCCTCCACTTT. It codes for CASSPRGIDNSPLHF.